This entry lists 14 T cell receptor beta chains sequenced from one sample in a study of blood T cell repertoires in COVID-19 (dated by TCRdb to about 2020). Libraries came from the immunoSEQ multiplex PCR assay. This is the immuneACCESS table as TCRdb keeps it, with only in-frame sequences that have V and J called. A part of the clones is gone; compared with another copy, unresolved V genes explain less than half, and the rest is unexplained. Present in this sample are 60,000 to 80,000 clones, 80% to 90% of which were seen just once. Approximately 4.7% of the sample is held by the ten biggest clonotypes. The material sequenced was peripheral blood. These receptors were taken from a human donor in a cohort sampled during active COVID-19.

The chain carries TRBV6-2 or TRBV6-3 and TRBJ2-2; TRBD2 matches 15 bases. Germline CDR1 is MNHEY and CDR2 is SVGEGT. V was clipped by 0 bases and J by 5 bases; unmatched bases: 4. The CDR3 spans 18 residues. Here the CDR3 DNA reads TGTGCCAGCAGTTACTCTGGACTAGCGGGGGGGCCGACCGGGGAGCTGTTTTTT. Its protein product is CASSYSGLAGGPTGELFF.

J is TRBJ1-1 and V is TRBV29-1, with 10 positions matching TRBD1. The CDR3 extends over 17 amino acids. With V trimmed by 8 bases and J by 0 bases, 15 bases remained unmatched. Germline-derived CDR1 and CDR2 are SQVTM and ANQGSEA. CDR3 DNA sequence: TGCAGCACAACGGGAGGGACAGGGGCCTTCATGAACACTGAAGCTTTCTTT. Encoded protein: CSTTGGTGAFMNTEAFF.

This chain uses TRBV14 with TRBJ2-5; 8 positions match TRBD2. The length of the CDR3 is 16 residues. CDR1 is SGHDN, CDR2 FVKESK, per germline. V lost 4 bases to trimming and J lost 3 bases; unmatched junction nucleotides: 10. CDR3 region: CASSLSTLAEKETQYF. CDR3 DNA sequence: TGTGCCAGCAGCCTCAGTACACTAGCGGAGAAAGAGACCCAGTACTTC.

The chain has TRBV6-5 and TRBJ2-7; 10 bases line up with TRBD2. CDR1 MNHEY and CDR2 SVGAGI come from the germline V gene. V shed 2 bases and J 4 bases; nucleotides not matched to a gene: 5. CDR3 length: 15 amino acids. CDR3 sequence: CASSYASSGSYEQYF. The DNA of the CDR3 is TGTGCCAGCAGTTACGCGTCTAGCGGGAGTTACGAGCAGTACTTC.

For the CDR3, the DNA is TGTGCCAGCGGGGAGCGGGAGAACTACGAGCAGTACTTC. Translation gives CASGERENYEQYF. The rearrangement uses TRBV7-2 and TRBJ2-7; the match to TRBD2 covers 8 bases. The junction had 6 bases not matched to a gene; V was cut back by 8 bases and J by 3 bases. Germline V gives CDR1 SGHTA, CDR2 FQGNSA. This CDR3 contains 13 residues.

This sequence joins TRBV9 and TRBJ1-3; weak D call: TRBD1 (6 bases). Deletions cut 2 bases from V and 1 base from J, with 7 bases between. Germline V lookup: CDR1 SGDLS, CDR2 YYNGEE. The CDR3 has 14 amino acids. This CDR3 reads CASSVTGSGNTIYF. In DNA form, the CDR3 reads TGTGCCAGCAGCGTCACAGGGTCTGGAAACACCATATATTTT. The entire variable domain, with the rest obtained from reference TRBV9 and TRBJ1-3, is as follows: DSGVTQTPKHLITATGQRVTLRCSPRSGDLSVYWYQQSLDQGLQFLIQYYNGEERAKGNILERFSAQQFPDLHSELNLSSLELGDSALYFCASSVTGSGNTIYFGEGSWLTVV.

The genes are TRBV7-9 and TRBJ2-1, with 9 nucleotides matching TRBD2. Germline lookup yields CDR1 SEHNR and CDR2 FQNEAQ (reference sequence). The CDR3 runs 15 residues. V lost 5 bases to trimming and J lost 6 bases; unmatched junction nucleotides: 8. DNA for the CDR3: TGTGCCAGCAGCCGACGGGTTAGCGGGAGCAATGAGCAGTTCTTC. Protein product: CASSRRVSGSNEQFF.

The gene calls are TRBV7-2 and TRBJ2-5; TRBD1 aligns across 7 bases. The CDR3 is 15 amino acids. J gave up 5 bases and V 1 base, and 7 bases lay outside the gene matches. CDR1 is SGHTA and CDR2 is FQGNSA in the germline V gene. CDR3 nucleotides: TGTGCCAGCAGCTTAGGGACAGGCGGCGCGGAGACCCAGTACTTC. The encoded protein is CASSLGTGGAETQYF.

The chain combines TRBV5-1 with TRBJ2-6; weak D call: TRBD2 (5 bases). Germline assignment: CDR1 SGHRS and CDR2 YFSETQ. CDR3 size: 15 residues. V was pared by 2 bases and J by 0 bases, with 6 bases between. This chain's CDR3 is CASSFEGSGANVLTF. The CDR3 region has the DNA TGCGCCAGCAGCTTTGAGGGCTCTGGGGCCAACGTCCTGACTTTC.

The rearrangement joins TRBV7-2 to TRBJ2-2; D is perhaps TRBD1 (5 bases). Between the trimmed V and J ends, which lost 5 bases and 1 base, there was a span of 8 bases. Germline CDR1 SGHTA, CDR2 FQGNSA. The CDR3 has 14 residues. The CDR3 region has the DNA TGTGCCAGCAGCAAAGGACAGAACACCGGGGAGCTGTTTTTT. As protein: CASSKGQNTGELFF.

The chain uses TRBV7-9 and TRBJ2-1, with 7 bases lining up with TRBD1. Germline-derived CDR1 and CDR2 are SEHNR and FQNEAQ (reference sequence). CDR3 length equals 15 residues. J was trimmed by 8 bases and V by 5 bases; bases with no gene match: 12. DNA for the CDR3: TGTGCCAGCAGCCCGGCACAGGGGAGAGGCGATGAGCAGTTCTTC. It codes for CASSPAQGRGDEQFF.

In the case of this clone: An end of the junction does not agree with germline; a read error may underlie this. The V and J genes are TRBV27 and TRBJ2-5, with TRBD2 as a possible D gene (6 bases). The germline V gene has CDR1 MNHEY and CDR2 SMNVEV (reference sequence). The CDR3 loop spans 17 amino acids. For the CDR3, the DNA is TGTGCCAGCAGTAGATCGGGACTGGCGGGGCTCCAAGAGATCCAGTACTTC. It encodes CASSRSGLAGLQEIQYF.

This clone was recorded once. The rearrangement uses TRBV2 and TRBJ2-5; TRBD2 matches 11 bases. The CDR3 spans 14 residues. Trimming took 6 bases from V and 2 from J; bases not matched to a gene: 2. Germline V CDR1 and CDR2: SNHLY, FYNNEI. CDR3 bases: TGTGCCAGCAGGGGACTAGCGGCGCAAGAGACCCAGTACTTC. Its protein is CASRGLAAQETQYF.

V and J are TRBV6-4 and TRBJ2-1, with 7 bases matching TRBD1. This CDR3 spans 14 amino acids. V shed 5 bases and J 4 bases; nucleotides not matched to a gene: 5. Germline CDR1 and CDR2: MRHNA and SNTAGT. CDR3 in amino acids: CASSPQGRYNEQFF. CDR3 in DNA: TGTGCCAGCAGTCCACAGGGGCGGTACAATGAGCAGTTCTTC.